The rows below give T cell receptor beta chains drawn from one sample of a study of cytomegalovirus exposure and HLA in healthy donors. Clones were read by immunoSEQ multiplex PCR, and TCRdb kept only the in-frame ones, dropping some. The table shows 100,000 to 120,000 clones, with roughly 79% occurring only once. Source material: PBMCs. The receptors were gathered from a man in his forties in good health and CMV-seronegative. CDR3s include the opening cysteine and the closing phenylalanine or tryptophan.

CDR3 protein	J gene	V gene
CASSQTGGAYEQYF	TRBJ2-7	TRBV6-6
CAIMTLGNNEQFF	TRBJ2-1	TRBV10-3
CASSWTGGEQYF	TRBJ2-7	TRBV19
CASSRDRGKETQYF	TRBJ2-5	TRBV2
CSAPAGAEAFF	TRBJ1-1	TRBV20-1
CASSQGLNYEQYF	TRBJ2-7	TRBV4-1
CASSLAYIDEQFF	TRBJ2-1	TRBV5-1
CASSSIDRDRYEQYF	TRBJ2-7	TRBV18
CASSPGQYSNQPQHF	TRBJ1-5	TRBV19
CASGLSPLSGGLTDTQYF	TRBJ2-3	TRBV12-5
CASSSLAGSHYEQYF	TRBJ2-7	TRBV7-7
CASSTGQHYGYTF	TRBJ1-2	TRBV6-5
CASSGQGFSYEQYF	TRBJ2-7	TRBV13
CASSSRTGFHEQYF	TRBJ2-7	TRBV11-1